The present entry profiles one TCR beta chain with its context. Measured with immunoSEQ multiplex PCR; TCRdb has only the in-frame clones, and not every one. The sample consists of some 14,000 clones, approximately 80% of them appearing once. Germline CDR1 SGHKS, CDR2 YYEKEE (reference sequence). Unmatched junction bases numbered 10, after V lost 4 bases and J lost 3 bases. CDR3 length equals 15 residues. The sample belongs to a study of technical replicates of blood from four donors. This chain links TRBV5-5 with TRBJ2-7; 7 bases are shared with TRBD1. This clonotype was sampled from a human donor in good health. The specimen was PBMCs. The CDR3 DNA is TGTGCCAGCAGCGGGAGACAGGGCAGAGACTACGAGCAGTACTTC. Protein product: CASSGRQGRDYEQYF.